This TCR beta chain was captured in a study of T cell repertoires in ileal Crohn's disease. Study-level findings and limits: Compared with non-smokers, active smokers at surgery showed more clonal expansions.

The CDR3 extends over 16 amino acids. Germline values: CDR1 SGHRS, CDR2 YFSETQ. The trim removed 4 bases at V and 8 bases at J, leaving 12 bases unmatched. The method was immunoSEQ multiplex PCR; TCRdb's version includes in-frame clones alone and lacks a portion of them. The sample holds under 7,500 clones, around 80% seen once. Time point given: proximal margin of the surgical specimen (macroscopically non-inflamed). As concerns this clone: Its antigen is still unknown.

Specimen: ileal tissue. The receptor was derived from an adult with Crohn's disease. The chain employs TRBV5-1 and TRBJ1-6; 7 nucleotides agree with TRBD1. CDR3 region: CASSEDRRGGDSPLHF. In DNA form, the CDR3 reads TGCGCCAGCAGCGAGGACAGGCGGGGTGGAGATTCACCCCTCCACTTT.